This T cell receptor (beta chain) derives from a study of long-term antiretroviral therapy in people with HIV. Overall study results and limits: Clones with expansion before ART led the repertoire at all time points. It was observed that HIV repertoires exhibited narrower CDR3 length ranges than controls.

immunoSEQ v3.0 was run at survey level. TCRdb's copy holds only in-frame clones and misses some; the assay was immunoSEQ multiplex PCR. The sample yields 42,000 or so clones, 86% seen once. The CDR3 extends over 15 amino acids. Losses at the gene ends were 3 bases for V and 0 bases for J; bases not matched to a gene: 1. Germline-derived CDR1 and CDR2 are SNHLY and FYNNEI. Notes on this clone: Its antigen is not known.

The TCR originated in a woman in her forties or fifties with HIV. The chain couples TRBV2 to TRBJ1-1; 10 bases are shared with TRBD1. The sample was unsorted PBMCs, taken 1.2 years after starting antiretroviral therapy. The chain's CDR3 is CASSEDRGMNTEAFF. Written as DNA, the CDR3 is TGTGCCAGCAGTGAGGACAGGGGGATGAACACTGAAGCTTTCTTT.